A selection of T cell receptor beta chains follows, all from one sample in a study of OX40 agonist ivuxolimab in advanced cancers. The data were produced by immunoSEQ multiplex PCR, yet TCRdb's version contains in-frame clones alone and is incomplete. The sample has 68,000 or so clones, roughly 84% seen once. The sample consisted of CD4+ or CD8+ T cells sorted from blood, taken in a trial of the OX40 agonist ivuxolimab. These receptors all come from an adult with an advanced solid tumor such as melanoma, head and neck, liver or kidney cancer. Both conserved end residues are part of each CDR3. Fields, in order: V gene, clone size, J gene, D gene, CDR3 DNA, CDR3 protein. D genes are given only for firm matches. Expanded clones get a size class; other rows say once, few or many, or leave the size out.

>TRBV5-1|NA|TRBJ1-2|NA
TGCGCCAGCAGCTCGCAGGGTGCCCCCGAAGGCTACACCTTC
CASSSQGAPEGYTF
>TRBV27|NA|TRBJ2-1|TRBD2
TGTGCCAGCAGTCCCGGACTAGCGGGGGGGCCACATAGGAATGAGCAGTTCTTC
CASSPGLAGGPHRNEQFF
>TRBV10-3|NA|TRBJ1-4|NA
TGTGCCATCAGGTCAGGGGACGAAGAAAAACTGTTTTTT
CAIRSGDEEKLFF
>TRBV5-4|NA|TRBJ1-4|TRBD1
TGTGCCAGCAGCCCGGACAGGGCAGGAACTAATGAAAAACTGTTTTTT
CASSPDRAGTNEKLFF
>TRBV18|NA|TRBJ2-7|NA
TGTGCCAGCTCATCCAATAAAGGGACCTACGAGCAGTACTTC
CASSSNKGTYEQYF
>TRBV4-1|NA|TRBJ1-1|NA
TGCGCCAGCAGGGGGAGGACCATGAACACTGAAGCTTTCTTT
CASRGRTMNTEAFF
>TRBV7-9|NA|TRBJ2-1|NA
TGTGCCAGCAGCCTAAGCAATGAGCAGTTCTTC
CASSLSNEQFF
>TRBV7-2|NA|TRBJ1-2|TRBD1
TGTGCCAGCAGCTTAGGAGGGACAGGGGGCCCAGCGGGCGGCTACACCTTC
CASSLGGTGGPAGGYTF
>TRBV5-6|NA|TRBJ2-7|NA
TGTGCCAGCAGCTTTGCAGGGGTAACCTACGAGCAGTACTTC
CASSFAGVTYEQYF
>TRBV4-2|NA|TRBJ2-1|TRBD1
TGTGCCAGCAGCCAAGAGGGACAGGCCCGCTACAATGAGCAGTTCTTC
CASSQEGQARYNEQFF
>TRBV7-9|NA|TRBJ1-5|NA
TGTGCCAGCAGCGAGGCGGCAGGGGATCAGCCCCAGCATTTT
CASSEAAGDQPQHF
>TRBV21-1|NA|TRBJ2-7|NA
TGTGCCAGCAGCAAAGGGGCCTTACTGTTACACGAGCAGTACTTC
CASSKGALLLHEQYF
>TRBV28|NA|TRBJ2-2|NA
TGTGCCAGCAGGCCGAAGTATCTCACCGGGGAGCTGTTTTTT
CASRPKYLTGELFF
>TRBV28|few|TRBJ2-1|TRBD2
TGTGCCAGTACCGGGACTAGCGGTTACAATGAGCAGTTCTTC
CASTGTSGYNEQFF
>TRBV27|NA|TRBJ1-3|NA
TGTGCCAGCAGAGCCGTACAGGGTTCCGGAAACACCATATATTTT
CASRAVQGSGNTIYF
>TRBV19|NA|TRBJ2-6|NA
TGTGCCAGTAGTTCCTCTGGGGCCAACGTCCTGACTTTC
CASSSSGANVLTF
>TRBV9|few|TRBJ2-7|TRBD1
TGTGCCAGCAGCCCGGGACAGGGGGCCTACGAGCAGTACTTC
CASSPGQGAYEQYF
>TRBV29-1|NA|TRBJ2-2|NA
TGCAGCGTAGAGAAGAACACCGGGGAGCTGTTTTTT
CSVEKNTGELFF
>TRBV30|NA|TRBJ2-1|NA
TGTGCCTGGAGTGATACCCTCGGGGTCTCCTACAATGAGCAGTTCTTC
CAWSDTLGVSYNEQFF
>TRBV9|NA|TRBJ1-1|TRBD1
TGTGCCAGCAGCGTAGCTCAAGGCAGGGGGGTAGCTGGCACTGAAGCTTTCTTT
CASSVAQGRGVAGTEAFF
>TRBV29-1|once|TRBJ2-7|NA
TGCAGCGTTGAAAGACCGGGAAACTACGAGCAGTACTTC
CSVERPGNYEQYF
>TRBV15|NA|TRBJ2-4|TRBD1
TGTGCCACCAGCAGAGATGAGGGGGCCACCTACATTCAGTACTTC
CATSRDEGATYIQYF
>TRBV5-4|NA|TRBJ1-1|NA
TGTGCCAGCAGCCTAGAGGAGTGGACTGAAGCTTTCTTT
CASSLEEWTEAFF
>TRBV6-4|NA|TRBJ2-7|NA
TGTGCCAGCATTCGTCGAGGGGGACGTATTGAGCAGTACTTC
CASIRRGGRIEQYF
>TRBV7-9|NA|TRBJ1-6|NA
TGTGCCAGCAGGTATTCAGGTTCACCCCTCCACTTT
CASRYSGSPLHF
>TRBV6-6|NA|TRBJ2-7|TRBD1
TGTGCCAGCAGTCCAGGGACAGGGGGCCTCTCCTACGAGCAGTACTTC
CASSPGTGGLSYEQYF
>TRBV28|NA|TRBJ1-4|TRBD1
TGTGCCAGCACATGGGGCAGGGGGATTGAAAAACTGTTTTTT
CASTWGRGIEKLFF
>TRBV7-9|NA|TRBJ2-7|NA
TGTGCCAGCAGCTCAAGCGACCCTTCCGAGCAGTACTTC
CASSSSDPSEQYF
>TRBV28|NA|TRBJ1-2|NA
TGTGCCAGCAGTTTATCAGGGGCTAGAGGCTACACCTTC
CASSLSGARGYTF
>TRBV30|NA|TRBJ2-1|TRBD2
TGTGCCTGGAGTGTCGGAACTAGCGGGAGGGCCAGAGTAAATGAGCAGTTCTTC
CAWSVGTSGRARVNEQFF
>TRBV11-2|NA|TRBJ2-1|TRBD2
TGTGCCAGCAGCCCGGAGGTGGGACTAGCGCAAGAGCAGTTCTTC
CASSPEVGLAQEQFF
>TRBV5-4|NA|TRBJ2-3|TRBD2
TGTGCCAGCAGCTTGGTGCTAGCGGGGACCGCAGATACGCAGTATTTT
CASSLVLAGTADTQYF
>TRBV6-6|NA|TRBJ2-4|TRBD1
TGTGCCAGCAGTTCCACAGGGGAAGGGAAAAACATTCAGTACTTC
CASSSTGEGKNIQYF
>TRBV7-2|NA|TRBJ1-5|TRBD1
TGTGCCAGCAGCTTCGCCGGGACAGAGCGAAATCAGCCCCAGCATTTT
CASSFAGTERNQPQHF
>TRBV18|NA|TRBJ2-5|NA
TGTGCCAGCTCACTGCAAGAGACCCAGTACTTC
CASSLQETQYF
>TRBV15|NA|TRBJ1-2|NA
TGTGCCACCAGCGGACCTGCTACTAGGGGGGGTAGCTTAAACTATGGCTACACCTTC
CATSGPATRGGSLNYGYTF
>TRBV4-1|NA|TRBJ2-7|NA
TGCGCCAGCGGCTACCGGGGCGGGGACTCCTACGAGCAGTACTTC
CASGYRGGDSYEQYF
>TRBV28|NA|TRBJ2-6|NA
TGTGCCAGCAGTTTAGGGACGGAATTCTCTGGGGCCAACGTCCTGACTTTC
CASSLGTEFSGANVLTF
>TRBV28|NA|TRBJ1-2|NA
TGTGCCAGCGGACTTGGGATAGGGAGCTATGGCTACACCTTC
CASGLGIGSYGYTF
>TRBV30|NA|TRBJ1-1|NA
TGTGCCTGGAGTGTGGACAGGAACACTGAAGCTTTCTTT
CAWSVDRNTEAFF
>TRBV6-6|NA|TRBJ1-1|NA
TGTGCCAGCAGCGACTCGGGCAGGAACACTGAAGCTTTCTTT
CASSDSGRNTEAFF
>TRBV7-8|NA|TRBJ2-5|NA
TGTGCCAGCAGCGCCCCTGCTGGGATCCTGGAGACCCAGTACTTC
CASSAPAGILETQYF
>TRBV2|NA|TRBJ2-5|NA
TGTGCCAGCAGCATAGGGGGGGAGACCCAGTACTTC
CASSIGGETQYF
>TRBV9|NA|TRBJ2-3|NA
TGTGCCAGCAGCCTCTTCGGACGGCAGGCGGATACGCAGTATTTT
CASSLFGRQADTQYF
>TRBV11-2|NA|TRBJ2-6|NA
TGTGCCAGCAGCAGGCAGCCATCTCGTTCTGGGGCCAACGTCCTGACTTTC
CASSRQPSRSGANVLTF
>TRBV5-5|NA|TRBJ2-2|TRBD1
TGTGCCAGCAGTAATACAGGGGGGCGCAGTTTAAGGTACACCGGGGAGCTGTTTTTT
CASSNTGGRSLRYTGELFF
>TRBV7-9|NA|TRBJ1-2|TRBD1
TGTGCCAGCAGCTTCGTATCCGGGACAGGGTTCTATGGCTACACCTTC
CASSFVSGTGFYGYTF
>TRBV4-2|once|TRBJ2-1|NA
TGTGCCAGCAGCCAAGCGACTGGGTACAATGAGCAGTTCTTC
CASSQATGYNEQFF
>TRBV5-6|once|TRBJ1-2|NA
TGTGCCAGCAGCTTGGGATGGGGAGTTGGCTACACCTTC
CASSLGWGVGYTF
>TRBV7-2|NA|TRBJ1-1|NA
TGTGCCAGCAGCCGGCGCGCTAGGGTCACTGAAGCTTTCTTT
CASSRRARVTEAFF
>TRBV7-2|once|TRBJ1-4|TRBD1
TGTGCCAGCACGGAGACAGGGGTAGAAAAACTGTTTTTT
CASTETGVEKLFF
>TRBV30|NA|TRBJ1-2|TRBD1
TGTGCCTGGACAGTACAGGGGGTGTTCGGCTACACCTTC
CAWTVQGVFGYTF
>TRBV18|NA|TRBJ2-1|NA
TGTGCCAGCTCACCACCGGGTGGCCAAGGAGAGCAGTTCTTC
CASSPPGGQGEQFF
>TRBV15|NA|TRBJ2-7|TRBD1
TGTGCCACCAGCAGAGATGGAGGGCCTCAGACAGGGGTCTCCTACGAGCAGTACTTC
CATSRDGGPQTGVSYEQYF
>TRBV18|NA|TRBJ2-6|NA
TGTGCCAGCTCGGGGAACAGCGGCTTGGGGGCCAACGTCCTGACTTTC
CASSGNSGLGANVLTF
>TRBV4-3|few|TRBJ2-7|TRBD1
TGCGCCAGCAGCCAGTTGACAGGGGGGTCCTACGAGCAGTACTTC
CASSQLTGGSYEQYF
>TRBV5-4|NA|TRBJ2-7|TRBD1
TGTGCCAGCAGCGGTAACAGGGGGCTCCACGAGCAGTACTTC
CASSGNRGLHEQYF
>TRBV29-1|NA|TRBJ2-2|TRBD1
TGCAGCGTGCCCGGGACAGGGAACACCGGGGAGCTGTTTTTT
CSVPGTGNTGELFF